The 6 T cell receptor beta chains below all came from one sample that was sequenced in a study of blood T cell repertoires in COVID-19. Method: immunoSEQ multiplex PCR; TCRdb's copy keeps in-frame clones and lacks some. The table shows tens of thousands of clones, with roughly 81% occurring only once. The source material was peripheral blood. These receptors were taken from a human donor in a cohort sampled during active COVID-19.

The CDR3 loop is CAWSDGGGGTEAFF. The CDR3 region has the DNA TGTGCCTGGAGTGACGGGGGCGGGGGCACTGAAGCTTTCTTT. This chain links TRBV30 with TRBJ1-1; D perhaps matches TRBD1 (6 bases). The CDR3 has 14 residues. V was cut by 1 base and J by 4 bases, with 13 bases left in between. Germline V gives CDR1 GTSNPN, CDR2 SVGIG (reference sequence). The variable domain in full, with the rest retrieved from reference TRBV30 and TRBJ1-1, is SQTIHQWPATLVQPVGSPLSLECTVEGTSNPNLYWYRQAAGRGLQLLFYSVGIGQISSEVPQNLSASRPQDRQFILSSKKLLLSDSGFYLCAWSDGGGGTEAFFGQGTRLTVV.

This clone has only a few counts. J is TRBJ2-7 and V is TRBV5-1; a possible D gene is TRBD1 (5 bases). V shed 2 bases and J shed 5 bases, with 5 bases lying between them. This CDR3 is built from 11 residues. CDR1 and CDR2 (germline): SGHRS, YFSETQ. CDR3 residues: CASSFRDEQYF. CDR3 bases: TGCGCCAGCAGCTTCAGGGACGAGCAGTACTTC. Looking up the rest from reference TRBV5-1 and TRBJ2-7 gives the full variable domain: KAGVTQTPRYLIKTRGQQVTLSCSPISGHRSVSWYQQTPGQGLQFLFEYFSETQRNKGNFPGRFSGRQFSNSRSEMNVSTLELGDSALYLCASSFRDEQYFGPGTRLTVT.

The gene calls are TRBV30 and TRBJ1-5; maybe TRBD1 (5 bases). The CDR3 is 14 residues long. The germline V and J ends were trimmed by 1 base and 3 bases, with 10 bases remaining between them. CDR1 and CDR2 from the germline V gene are GTSNPN and SVGIG (reference sequence). This chain's CDR3 is CAWSGFRDNQPQHF. DNA for the CDR3: TGTGCCTGGAGTGGCTTCAGGGACAATCAGCCCCAGCATTTT.

The chain is built from TRBV5-6 and TRBJ2-7, with unresolved D. Trimming cost V 0 bases and J 5 bases, with 3 bases left between them. The CDR3 spans 11 residues. CDR1 and CDR2 (germline): SGHDT, YYEEEE. The CDR3 nucleotides read TGTGCCAGCAGCTTGGTAGACGAGCAGTACTTC. It yields the protein CASSLVDEQYF.

V is TRBV7-2 and J is TRBJ2-4; weak D call: TRBD1 (6 bases). CDR1 is SGHTA and CDR2 is FQGNSA in the germline V gene. This CDR3 contains 14 residues. With 5 bases removed from V and 1 base from J, the gap between germline ends came to 9 bases. The CDR3 sequence: CASSHTGAKNIQYF. The CDR3, as DNA: TGTGCCAGCAGCCATACAGGGGCCAAAAACATTCAGTACTTC.

J is TRBJ2-1 and V is TRBV7-2; TRBD2 aligns across 10 bases. The CDR3 totals 16 residues. Germline values: CDR1 SGHTA, CDR2 FQGNSA. The V and J ends lost 7 bases and 3 bases, in that order; junction bases with no gene match: 9. The CDR3, as DNA: TGTGCCAGCAACCAAGACACTAGCGGGATCTACAATGAGCAGTTCTTC. This translates into CASNQDTSGIYNEQFF.